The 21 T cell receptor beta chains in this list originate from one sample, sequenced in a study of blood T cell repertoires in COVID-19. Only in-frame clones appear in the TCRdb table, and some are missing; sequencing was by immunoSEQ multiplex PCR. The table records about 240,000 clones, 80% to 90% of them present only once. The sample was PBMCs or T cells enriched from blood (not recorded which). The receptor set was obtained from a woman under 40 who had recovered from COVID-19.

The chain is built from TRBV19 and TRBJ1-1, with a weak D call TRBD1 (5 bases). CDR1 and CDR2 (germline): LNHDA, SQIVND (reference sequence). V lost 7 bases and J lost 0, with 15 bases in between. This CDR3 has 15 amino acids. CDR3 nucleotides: TGTGCCAGTACTACGACAGACCTCATGAACACTGAAGCTTTCTTT. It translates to CASTTTDLMNTEAFF. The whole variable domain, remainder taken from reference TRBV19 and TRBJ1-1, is DGGITQSPKYLFRKEGQNVTLSCEQNLNHDAMYWYRQDPGQGLRLIYYSQIVNDFQKGDIAEGYSVSREKKESFPLTVTSAQKNPTAFYLCASTTTDLMNTEAFFGQGTRLTVV.

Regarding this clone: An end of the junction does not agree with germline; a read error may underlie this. The chain's CDR3 is CASSLSGAEAFF. In DNA, the CDR3 is TGTGCCAGCAGCTTATCAGGGGCTGAGGCTTTCTTT. The V call is TRBV7-9, the J call TRBJ1-1; possibly TRBD1 for D (6 bases). This CDR3 is built from 12 residues. Germline V gene lookup returns CDR1 SEHNR and CDR2 FQNEAQ (reference sequence).

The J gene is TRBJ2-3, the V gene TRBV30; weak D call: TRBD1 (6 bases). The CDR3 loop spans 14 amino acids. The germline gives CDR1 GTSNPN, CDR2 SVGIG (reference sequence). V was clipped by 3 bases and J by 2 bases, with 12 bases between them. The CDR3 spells CAWSPWTATDTQYF. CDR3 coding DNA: TGTGCCTGGAGCCCCTGGACAGCCACAGATACGCAGTATTTT.

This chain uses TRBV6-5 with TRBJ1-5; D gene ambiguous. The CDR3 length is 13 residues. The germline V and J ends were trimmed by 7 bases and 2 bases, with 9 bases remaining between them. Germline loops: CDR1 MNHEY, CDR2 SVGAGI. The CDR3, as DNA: TGTGCCAGCATCAACTTAGGCAATCAGCCCCAGCATTTT. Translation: CASINLGNQPQHF.

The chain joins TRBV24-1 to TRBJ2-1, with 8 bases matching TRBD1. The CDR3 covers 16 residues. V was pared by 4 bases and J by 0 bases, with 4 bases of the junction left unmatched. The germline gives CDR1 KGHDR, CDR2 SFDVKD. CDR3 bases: TGTGCCACCAGTGAACCTGACAGGGGCTCCTACAATGAGCAGTTCTTC. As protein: CATSEPDRGSYNEQFF.

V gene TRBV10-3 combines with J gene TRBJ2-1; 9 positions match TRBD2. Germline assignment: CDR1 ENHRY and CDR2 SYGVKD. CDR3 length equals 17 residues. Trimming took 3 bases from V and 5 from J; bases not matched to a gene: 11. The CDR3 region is CAISDRVGTSSHNEQFF. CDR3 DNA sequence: TGTGCCATCAGTGACAGGGTGGGGACTAGCAGCCACAATGAGCAGTTCTTC.

CDR3 in amino acids: CASSFDRYTDTQYF. The CDR3 bases are TGTGCCAGCAGCTTCGACAGATACACAGATACGCAGTATTTT. The chain links TRBV7-2 to TRBJ2-3; possible D gene TRBD1, 5 bases. The V and J ends lost 3 bases and 2 bases respectively, with 9 bases between them. The germline CDR1 and CDR2 sequences are SGHTA and FQGNSA. The CDR3 contains 14 residues.

The CDR3 nucleotides are TGTGCCAGCAGTTTAGCGAGCATGAACACTGAAGCTTTCTTT. Amino acids: CASSLASMNTEAFF. The gene calls are TRBV28 and TRBJ1-1; D is undetermined. This CDR3 is built from 14 residues. The V end was cut by 2 bases, the J end by 0 bases, with 7 bases between. Germline V gene sequence: CDR1 MDHEN, CDR2 SYDVKM.

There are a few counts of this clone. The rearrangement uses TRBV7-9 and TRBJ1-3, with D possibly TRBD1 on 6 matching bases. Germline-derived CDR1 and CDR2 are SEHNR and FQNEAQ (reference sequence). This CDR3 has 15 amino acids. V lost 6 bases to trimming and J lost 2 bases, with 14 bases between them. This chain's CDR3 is CASRRGQTAGNTIYF. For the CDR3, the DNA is TGTGCCAGCAGACGCGGACAGACCGCTGGAAACACCATATATTTT.

As DNA, the CDR3 is TGTGCCAGCAGTGAAGCGCAGTGGACAGGGCACGAGCAGTACTTC. Translated: CASSEAQWTGHEQYF. This chain connects TRBV6-1 to TRBJ2-7; 8 bases map to TRBD1. Germline CDR1 reads MNHNS; CDR2 reads SASEGT. CDR3 length equals 15 residues. V gave up 0 bases and J gave up 5 bases; unmatched junction bases: 6.

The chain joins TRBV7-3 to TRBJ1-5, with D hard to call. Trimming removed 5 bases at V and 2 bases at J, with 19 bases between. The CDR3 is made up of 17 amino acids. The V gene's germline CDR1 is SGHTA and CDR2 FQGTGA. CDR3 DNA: TGTGCCAGCAGCCAAGCCAGGCGGGTACGTGGCAATCAGCCCCAGCATTTT. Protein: CASSQARRVRGNQPQHF.

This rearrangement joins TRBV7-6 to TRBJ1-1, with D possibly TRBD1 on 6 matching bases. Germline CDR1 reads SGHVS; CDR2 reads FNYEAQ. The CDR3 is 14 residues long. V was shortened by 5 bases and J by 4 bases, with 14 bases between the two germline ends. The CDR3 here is CASSAWGGGTEAFF. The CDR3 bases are TGTGCCAGCAGCGCATGGGGGGGCGGCACTGAAGCTTTCTTT.

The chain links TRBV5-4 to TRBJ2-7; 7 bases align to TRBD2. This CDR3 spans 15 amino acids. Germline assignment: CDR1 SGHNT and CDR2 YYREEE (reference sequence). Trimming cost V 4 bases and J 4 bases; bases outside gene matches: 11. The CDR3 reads CASSEEGGRGYEQYF. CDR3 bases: TGTGCCAGCAGCGAAGAGGGAGGGCGAGGTTACGAGCAGTACTTC.

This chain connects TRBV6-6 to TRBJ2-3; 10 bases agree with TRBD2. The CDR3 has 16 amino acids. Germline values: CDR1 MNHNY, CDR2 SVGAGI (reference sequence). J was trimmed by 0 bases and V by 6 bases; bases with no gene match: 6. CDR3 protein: CASSRGLAASTDTQYF. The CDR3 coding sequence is TGTGCCAGCAGCCGCGGACTAGCGGCTAGCACAGATACGCAGTATTTT.

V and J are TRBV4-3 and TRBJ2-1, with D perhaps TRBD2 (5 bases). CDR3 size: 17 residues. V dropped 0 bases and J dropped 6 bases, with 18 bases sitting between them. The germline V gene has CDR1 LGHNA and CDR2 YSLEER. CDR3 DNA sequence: TGCGCCAGCAGCCAAGAAGGAGGTCCGCGAGGTGGCAATGAGCAGTTCTTC. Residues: CASSQEGGPRGGNEQFF.

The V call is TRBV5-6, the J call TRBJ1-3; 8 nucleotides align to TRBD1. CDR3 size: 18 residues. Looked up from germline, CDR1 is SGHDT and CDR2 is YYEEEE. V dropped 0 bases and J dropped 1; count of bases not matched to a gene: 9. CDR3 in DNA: TGTGCCAGCAGCTTGGTTTGGAGGACAGGGTTATCTGGAAACACCATATATTTT. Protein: CASSLVWRTGLSGNTIYF.

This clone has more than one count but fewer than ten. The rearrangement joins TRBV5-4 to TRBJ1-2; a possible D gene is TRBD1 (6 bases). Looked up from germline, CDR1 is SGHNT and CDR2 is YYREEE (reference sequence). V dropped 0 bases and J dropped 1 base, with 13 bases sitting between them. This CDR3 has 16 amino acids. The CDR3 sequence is CASSLGTGTINYGYTF. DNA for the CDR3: TGTGCCAGCAGCTTGGGCACAGGGACGATTAACTATGGCTACACCTTC. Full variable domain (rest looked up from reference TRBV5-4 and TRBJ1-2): ETGVTQSPTHLIKTRGQQVTLRCSSQSGHNTVSWYQQALGQGPQFIFQYYREEENGRGNFPPRFSGLQFPNYSSELNVNALELDDSALYLCASSLGTGTINYGYTFGSGTRLTVV.

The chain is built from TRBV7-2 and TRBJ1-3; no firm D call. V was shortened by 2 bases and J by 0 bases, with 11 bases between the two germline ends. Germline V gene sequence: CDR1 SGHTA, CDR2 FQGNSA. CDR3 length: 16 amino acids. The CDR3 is CASSLWSRLSGNTIYF. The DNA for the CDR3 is TGTGCCAGCAGCTTATGGTCGCGTCTCTCTGGAAACACCATATATTTT. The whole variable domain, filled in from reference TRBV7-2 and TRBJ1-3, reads GAGVSQSPSNKVTEKGKDVELRCDPISGHTALYWYRQSLGQGLEFLIYFQGNSAPDKSGLPSDRFSAERTGGSVSTLTIQRTQQEDSAVYLCASSLWSRLSGNTIYFGEGSWLTVV.

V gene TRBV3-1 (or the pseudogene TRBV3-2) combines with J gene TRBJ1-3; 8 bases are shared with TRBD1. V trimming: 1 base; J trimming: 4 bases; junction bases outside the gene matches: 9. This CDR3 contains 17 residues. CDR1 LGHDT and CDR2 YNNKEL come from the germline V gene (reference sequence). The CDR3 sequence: CASSQAIQGDLGNTIYF. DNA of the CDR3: TGTGCCAGCAGCCAAGCTATACAGGGGGACCTAGGAAACACCATATATTTT.

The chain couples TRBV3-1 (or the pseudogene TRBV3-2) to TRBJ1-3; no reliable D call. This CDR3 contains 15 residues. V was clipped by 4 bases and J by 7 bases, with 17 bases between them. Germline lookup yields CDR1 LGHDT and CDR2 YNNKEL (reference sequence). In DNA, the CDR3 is TGTGCCAGCAGCCCGACCCCTGCGGGCCTTAACACCATATATTTT. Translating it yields CASSPTPAGLNTIYF.

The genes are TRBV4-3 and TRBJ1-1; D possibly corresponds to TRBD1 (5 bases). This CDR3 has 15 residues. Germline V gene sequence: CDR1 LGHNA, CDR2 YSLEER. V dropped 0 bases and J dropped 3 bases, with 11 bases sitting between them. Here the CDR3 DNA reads TGCGCCAGCAGCCAAGATTTTCGGGGGGACACTGAAGCTTTCTTT. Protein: CASSQDFRGDTEAFF.